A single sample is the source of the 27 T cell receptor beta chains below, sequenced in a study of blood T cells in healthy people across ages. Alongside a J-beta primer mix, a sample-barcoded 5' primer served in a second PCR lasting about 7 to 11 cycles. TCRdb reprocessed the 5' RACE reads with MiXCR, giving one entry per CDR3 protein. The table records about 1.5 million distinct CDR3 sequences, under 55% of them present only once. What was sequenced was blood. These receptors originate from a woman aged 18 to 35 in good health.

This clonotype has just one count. CDR3 nucleotides: TGTGCCAGCAGCGCCGAACCGGGACAGGGACAGGGCTACACCTTC. It encodes CASSAEPGQGQGYTF. The chain has TRBV9 and TRBJ1-2, with 9 bases aligning to TRBD1. With V trimmed by 3 bases and J by 8 bases, 11 bases remained unmatched. Germline CDR1 and CDR2: SGDLS and YYNGEE. The CDR3 totals 15 residues.

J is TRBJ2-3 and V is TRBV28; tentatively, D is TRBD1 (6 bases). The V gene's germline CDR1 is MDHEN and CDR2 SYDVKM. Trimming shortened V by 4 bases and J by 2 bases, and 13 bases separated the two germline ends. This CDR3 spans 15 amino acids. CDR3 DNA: TGTGCCAGCAGTTACCCGACAGGCACCACAGATACGCAGTATTTT. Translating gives CASSYPTGTTDTQYF.

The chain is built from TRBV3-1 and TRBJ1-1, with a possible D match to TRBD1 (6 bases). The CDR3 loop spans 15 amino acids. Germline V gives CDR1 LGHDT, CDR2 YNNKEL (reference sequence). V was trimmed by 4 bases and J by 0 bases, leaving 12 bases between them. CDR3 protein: CASSPHDRMNTEAFF. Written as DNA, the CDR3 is TGTGCCAGCAGCCCACATGACAGGATGAACACTGAAGCTTTCTTT.

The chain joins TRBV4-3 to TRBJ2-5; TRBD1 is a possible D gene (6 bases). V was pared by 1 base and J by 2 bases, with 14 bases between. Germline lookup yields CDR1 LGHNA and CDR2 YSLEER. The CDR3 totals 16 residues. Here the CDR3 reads CASSQVGLQGQETQYF. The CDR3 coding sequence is TGCGCCAGCAGCCAAGTAGGCTTACAGGGACAAGAGACCCAGTACTTC.

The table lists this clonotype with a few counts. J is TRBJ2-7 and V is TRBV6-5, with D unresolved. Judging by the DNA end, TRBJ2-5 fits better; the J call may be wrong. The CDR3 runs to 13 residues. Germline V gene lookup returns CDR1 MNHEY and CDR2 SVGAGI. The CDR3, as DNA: TGTGCCAGCAAACACCCGGCTCGGGAGACCCAGTACTTC. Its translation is CASKHPARETQYF.

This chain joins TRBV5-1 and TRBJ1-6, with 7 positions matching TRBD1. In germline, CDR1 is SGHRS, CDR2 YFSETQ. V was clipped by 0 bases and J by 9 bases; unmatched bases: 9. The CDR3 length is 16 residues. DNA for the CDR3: TGCGCCAGCAGCTTGGCCGAGGGGGCGAGATTTTCACCCCTCCACTTT. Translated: CASSLAEGARFSPLHF.

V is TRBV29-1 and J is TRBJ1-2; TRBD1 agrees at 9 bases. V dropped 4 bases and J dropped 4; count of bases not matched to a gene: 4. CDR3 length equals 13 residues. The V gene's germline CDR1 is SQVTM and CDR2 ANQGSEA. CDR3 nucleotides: TGCAGCGTTGCCGGGACAGGGCCCTATGGCTACACCTTC. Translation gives CSVAGTGPYGYTF. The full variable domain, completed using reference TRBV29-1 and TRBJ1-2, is SAVISQKPSRDICQRGTSLTIQCQVDSQVTMMFWYRQQPGQSLTLIATANQGSEATYESGFVIDKFPISRPNLTFSTLTVSNMSPEDSSIYLCSVAGTGPYGYTFGSGTRLTVV.

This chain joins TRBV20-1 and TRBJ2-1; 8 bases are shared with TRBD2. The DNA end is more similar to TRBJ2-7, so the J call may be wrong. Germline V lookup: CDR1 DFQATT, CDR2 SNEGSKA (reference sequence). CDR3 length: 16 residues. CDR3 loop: CSASLRGGGPYNEQYF. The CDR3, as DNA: TGCAGTGCTAGCTTGAGGGGCGGGGGGCCCTACAATGAGCAGTACTTC.

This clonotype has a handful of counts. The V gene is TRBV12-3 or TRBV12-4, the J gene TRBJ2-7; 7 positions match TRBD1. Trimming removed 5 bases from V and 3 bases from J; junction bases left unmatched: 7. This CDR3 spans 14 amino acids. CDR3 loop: CASSRQGRGYEQYF. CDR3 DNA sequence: TGTGCCAGCAGTAGACAGGGTAGGGGCTACGAGCAGTACTTC.

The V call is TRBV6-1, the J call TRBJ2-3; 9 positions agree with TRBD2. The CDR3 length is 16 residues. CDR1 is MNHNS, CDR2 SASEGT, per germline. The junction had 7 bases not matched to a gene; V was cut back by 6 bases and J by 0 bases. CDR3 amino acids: CASRRRTSVSTDTQYF. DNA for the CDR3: TGTGCCAGCAGACGTAGGACTAGCGTTAGCACAGATACGCAGTATTTT.

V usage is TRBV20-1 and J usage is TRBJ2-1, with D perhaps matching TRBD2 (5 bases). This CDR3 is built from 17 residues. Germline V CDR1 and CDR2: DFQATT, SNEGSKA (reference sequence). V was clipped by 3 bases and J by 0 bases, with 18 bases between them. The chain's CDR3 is CSASSVLGGFSYNEQFF. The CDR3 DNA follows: TGCAGTGCTAGTTCGGTTCTGGGCGGGTTCTCCTACAATGAGCAGTTCTTC.

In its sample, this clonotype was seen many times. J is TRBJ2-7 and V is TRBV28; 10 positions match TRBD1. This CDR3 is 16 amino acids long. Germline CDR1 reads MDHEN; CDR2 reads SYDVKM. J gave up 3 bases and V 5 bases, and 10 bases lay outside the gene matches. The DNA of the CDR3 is TGTGCCAGCAGTCCCCTCGGGACAGGGGATATCTACGAGCAGTACTTC. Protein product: CASSPLGTGDIYEQYF.

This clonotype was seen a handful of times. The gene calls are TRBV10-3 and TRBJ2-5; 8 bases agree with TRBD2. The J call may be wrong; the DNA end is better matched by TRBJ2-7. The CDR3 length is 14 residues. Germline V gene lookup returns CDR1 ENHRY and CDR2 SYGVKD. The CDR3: CASQGGGLAFEQYF. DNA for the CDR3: TGTGCCAGCCAGGGAGGAGGACTAGCTTTCGAGCAGTACTTC.

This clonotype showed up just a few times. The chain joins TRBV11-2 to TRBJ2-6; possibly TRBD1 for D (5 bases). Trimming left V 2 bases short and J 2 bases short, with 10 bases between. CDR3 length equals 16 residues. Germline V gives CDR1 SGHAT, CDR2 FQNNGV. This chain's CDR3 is CASSLQGWAGANVLTF. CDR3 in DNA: TGTGCCAGCAGCTTACAGGGCTGGGCTGGGGCCAACGTCCTGACTTTC.

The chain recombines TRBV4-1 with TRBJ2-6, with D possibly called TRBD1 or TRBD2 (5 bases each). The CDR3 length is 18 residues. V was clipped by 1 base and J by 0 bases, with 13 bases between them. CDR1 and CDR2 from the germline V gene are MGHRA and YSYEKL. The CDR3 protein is CASSQVTGTSSGANVLTF. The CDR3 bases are TGCGCCAGCAGCCAAGTCACCGGGACCAGCTCTGGGGCCAACGTCCTGACTTTC.

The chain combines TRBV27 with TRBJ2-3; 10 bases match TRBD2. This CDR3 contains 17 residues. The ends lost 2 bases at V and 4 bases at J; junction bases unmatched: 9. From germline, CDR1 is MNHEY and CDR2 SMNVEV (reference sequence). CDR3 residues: CASSLMVGTSEADTQYF. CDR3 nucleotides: TGTGCCAGCAGTTTAATGGTGGGGACTAGCGAGGCAGATACGCAGTATTTT.

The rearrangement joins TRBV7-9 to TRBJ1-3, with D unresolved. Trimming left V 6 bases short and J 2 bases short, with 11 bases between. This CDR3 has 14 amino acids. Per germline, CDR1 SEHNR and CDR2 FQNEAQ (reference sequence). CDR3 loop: CASSRGEAGNTIYF. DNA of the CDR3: TGTGCCAGCAGTCGTGGGGAGGCTGGAAACACCATATATTTT.

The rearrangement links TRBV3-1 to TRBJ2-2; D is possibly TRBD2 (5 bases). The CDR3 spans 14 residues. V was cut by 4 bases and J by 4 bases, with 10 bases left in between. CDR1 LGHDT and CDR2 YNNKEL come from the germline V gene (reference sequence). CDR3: CASSLRVSTGELFF. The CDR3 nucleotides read TGTGCCAGCAGCCTGCGGGTTAGCACCGGGGAGCTGTTTTTT.

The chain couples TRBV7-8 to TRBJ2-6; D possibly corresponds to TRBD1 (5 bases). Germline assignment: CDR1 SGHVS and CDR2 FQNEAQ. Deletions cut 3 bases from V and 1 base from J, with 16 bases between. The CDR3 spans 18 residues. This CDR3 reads CASSFMLGAYSGANVLTF. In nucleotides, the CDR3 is TGTGCCAGCAGCTTTATGTTAGGGGCTTATTCTGGGGCCAACGTCCTGACTTTC. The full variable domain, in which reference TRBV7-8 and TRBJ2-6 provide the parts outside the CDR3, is GAGVSQSPRYKVAKRGQDVALRCDPISGHVSLFWYQQALGQGPEFLTYFQNEAQLDKSGLPSDRFFAERPEGSVSTLKIQRTQQEDSAVYLCASSFMLGAYSGANVLTFGAGSRLTVL.

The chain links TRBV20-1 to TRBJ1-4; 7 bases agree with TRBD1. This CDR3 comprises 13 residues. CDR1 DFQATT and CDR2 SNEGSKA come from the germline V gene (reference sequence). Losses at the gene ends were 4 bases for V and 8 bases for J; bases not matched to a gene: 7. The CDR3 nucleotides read TGCAGTGCTATTACAGGGGACAGCGAAAAACTGTTTTTT. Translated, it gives CSAITGDSEKLFF.

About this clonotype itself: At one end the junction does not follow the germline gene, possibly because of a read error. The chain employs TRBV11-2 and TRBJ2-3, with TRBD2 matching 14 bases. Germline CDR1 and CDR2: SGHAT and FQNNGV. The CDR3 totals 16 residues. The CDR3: CAGSPTSGGASDTQYF. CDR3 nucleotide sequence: TGTGCCGGCAGCCCGACTAGCGGGGGGGCATCAGATACGCAGTATTTT.

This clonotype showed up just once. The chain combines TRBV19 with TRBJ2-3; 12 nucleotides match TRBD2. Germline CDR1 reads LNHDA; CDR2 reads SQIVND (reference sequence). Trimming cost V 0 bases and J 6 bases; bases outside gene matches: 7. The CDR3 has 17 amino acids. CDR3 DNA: TGTGCCAGTAGTATAGACCGTCTAGCGGGGGGGCCCGATACGCAGTATTTT. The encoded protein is CASSIDRLAGGPDTQYF.

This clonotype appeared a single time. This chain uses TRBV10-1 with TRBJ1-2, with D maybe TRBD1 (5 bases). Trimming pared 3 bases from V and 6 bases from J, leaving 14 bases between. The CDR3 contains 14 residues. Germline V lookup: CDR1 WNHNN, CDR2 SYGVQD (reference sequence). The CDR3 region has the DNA TGCGCCAGCAGTGATGCCGAACAGGCCGATGGCTACACCTTC. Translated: CASSDAEQADGYTF.

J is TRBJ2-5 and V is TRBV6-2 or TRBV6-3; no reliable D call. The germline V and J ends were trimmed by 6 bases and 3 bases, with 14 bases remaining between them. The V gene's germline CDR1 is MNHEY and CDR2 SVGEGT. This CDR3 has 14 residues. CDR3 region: CASRGAGGEETQYF. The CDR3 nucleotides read TGTGCCAGCAGGGGTGCTGGTGGGGAAGAGACCCAGTACTTC.

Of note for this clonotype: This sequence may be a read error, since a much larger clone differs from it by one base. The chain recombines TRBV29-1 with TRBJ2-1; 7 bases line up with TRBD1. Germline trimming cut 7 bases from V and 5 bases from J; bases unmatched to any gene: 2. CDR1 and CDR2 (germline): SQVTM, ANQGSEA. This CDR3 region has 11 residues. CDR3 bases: TGCAGCGGGGACAGAGACAATGAGCAGTTCTTC. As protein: CSGDRDNEQFF.

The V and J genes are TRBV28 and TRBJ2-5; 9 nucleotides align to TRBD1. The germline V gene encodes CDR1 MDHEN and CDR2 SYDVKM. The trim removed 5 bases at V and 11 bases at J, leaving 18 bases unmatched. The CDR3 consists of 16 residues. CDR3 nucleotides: TGTGCCAGCAGTCTGTTGGGACAGGGAAGCCACAATGAGCAGTACTTC. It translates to CASSLLGQGSHNEQYF.

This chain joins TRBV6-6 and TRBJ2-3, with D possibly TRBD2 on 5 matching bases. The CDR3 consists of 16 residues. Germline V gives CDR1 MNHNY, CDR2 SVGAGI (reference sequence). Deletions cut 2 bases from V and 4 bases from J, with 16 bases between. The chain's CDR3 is CASSYPARGGSDTQYF. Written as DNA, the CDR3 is TGTGCCAGCAGTTACCCGGCACGGGGTGGGTCAGATACGCAGTATTTT.